This T cell receptor beta chain was sequenced in a study of identical twins. General study results and limits: Abundant beta clonotypes from cord blood had fewer insertions, unlike memory repertoires, which showed none. Monozygotic twins shared more out-of-frame TCR alpha than recombination models predicted. It was possible that invariant MAIT and iNKT cells partly confounded the zero-insertion analyses.

CDR3 size: 15 residues. Germline CDR1 and CDR2: SGHRS and YFSETQ. In its sample, this clonotype was seen many times. What it binds is unknown. A junction boundary mismatches the germline segment, possibly from a read error. All of the donors were Caucasians in good health. TCRdb re-called the 5' RACE reads with MiXCR, one entry per CDR3 protein. The sample lists 1.5 million to 2 million distinct CDR3 sequences, 25% to 35% occurring once. Sequencing was carried out using cord blood. V usage is TRBV5-1 and J usage is TRBJ2-3, with 12 positions matching TRBD2. The receptor was isolated from a newborn girl in good health. The CDR3, as DNA: TGTGCCAGCAGCTTAGCTAGCGGGGGGGCAGATACGCAGTATTTT. This translates into CASSLASGGADTQYF.